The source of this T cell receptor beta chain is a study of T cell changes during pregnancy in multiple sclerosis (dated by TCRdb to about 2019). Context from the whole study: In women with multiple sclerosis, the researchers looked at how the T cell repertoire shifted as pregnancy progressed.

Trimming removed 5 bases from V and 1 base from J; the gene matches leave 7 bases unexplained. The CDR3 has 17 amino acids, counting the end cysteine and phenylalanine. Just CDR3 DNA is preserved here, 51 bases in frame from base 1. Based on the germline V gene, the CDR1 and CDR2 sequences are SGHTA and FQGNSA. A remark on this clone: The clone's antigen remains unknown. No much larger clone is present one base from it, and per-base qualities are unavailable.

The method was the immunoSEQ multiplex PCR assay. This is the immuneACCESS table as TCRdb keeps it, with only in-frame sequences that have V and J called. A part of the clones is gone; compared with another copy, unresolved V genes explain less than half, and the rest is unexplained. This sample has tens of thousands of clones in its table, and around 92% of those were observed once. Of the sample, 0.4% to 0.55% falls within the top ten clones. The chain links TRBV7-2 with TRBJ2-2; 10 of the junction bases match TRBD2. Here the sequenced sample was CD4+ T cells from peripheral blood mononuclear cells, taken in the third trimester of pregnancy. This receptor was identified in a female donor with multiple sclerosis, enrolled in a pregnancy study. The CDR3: CASSKSSSGRNTGELFF. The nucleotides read TGTGCCAGCAGCAAATCATCTAGCGGGAGGAACACCGGGGAGCTGTTTTTT.